These 26 T cell receptor beta chains were sequenced from one sample in a study of shared clonotypes between healthy human individuals. The assay was immunoSEQ multiplex PCR, and TCRdb's table has in-frame clones only and misses some. This sample has about 100,000 clones, with 65% to 75% found just once. Sequenced input: memory CD8+ T cells sorted from blood. As for subset: CD45RO+ cells pooled with CCR7-negative TemRA cells. The receptor set was obtained from a woman in her thirties in good health.

This clone was detected only a few times. The gene calls are TRBV6-4 and TRBJ1-4; D may be TRBD1 (6 bases). From germline, CDR1 is MRHNA and CDR2 SNTAGT. The CDR3 has 14 amino acids. The V end lost 9 bases, the J end lost 7 bases, and 18 bases lay between the germline ends. This CDR3 reads CARDRGAKGEKLFF. The CDR3 DNA follows: TGTGCCAGGGACCGGGGGGCGAAGGGTGAAAAACTGTTTTTT.

The chain combines TRBV6-6 with TRBJ2-1; maybe TRBD1 (6 bases). The CDR3 is made up of 15 amino acids. Between the trimmed V and J ends, which lost 0 bases and 10 bases, there was a span of 16 bases. Germline values: CDR1 MNHNY, CDR2 SVGAGI (reference sequence). DNA for the CDR3: TGTGCCAGCAGTTACTCGAGAACAGGGAGAACCGAGCAGTTCTTC. The encoded protein is CASSYSRTGRTEQFF.

This chain joins TRBV7-2 and TRBJ2-1; 8 positions match TRBD1. Germline V gene data show CDR1 as SGHTA and CDR2 as FQGNSA. The V and J ends lost 6 bases and 5 bases, in that order; junction bases with no gene match: 3. This CDR3 spans 13 amino acids. The CDR3 protein is CASRRTGNNEQFF. Written as DNA, the CDR3 is TGTGCCAGCAGACGGACAGGGAACAATGAGCAGTTCTTC.

The J gene is TRBJ2-7, the V gene TRBV5-1; no clear D gene. Trimming pared 6 bases from V and 5 bases from J, leaving 18 bases between. CDR3 length equals 14 residues. The germline gives CDR1 SGHRS, CDR2 YFSETQ. CDR3 coding DNA: TGCGCCAGCAAGGGCGTCCTCTCAAGGGACGAGCAGTACTTC. Protein sequence: CASKGVLSRDEQYF.

This clone was detected many times. The chain carries TRBV6-4 and TRBJ2-3, with a possible D match to TRBD1 (6 bases). The CDR3 has 13 residues. The V gene lost 3 bases and the J gene lost 3 bases, with 7 bases spanning the gap. Germline CDR1 MRHNA, CDR2 SNTAGT. Here the CDR3 DNA reads TGTGCCAGCAGTGAAGGGGGAACAGATACGCAGTATTTT. Its translation is CASSEGGTDTQYF.

The chain couples TRBV19 to TRBJ2-7; 8 bases align to TRBD2. The V gene's germline CDR1 is LNHDA and CDR2 SQIVND (reference sequence). The CDR3 loop spans 14 amino acids. Unmatched junction bases numbered 5, after V lost 7 bases and J lost 0 bases. DNA of the CDR3: TGTGCCAGTATGAATAGCGGGAACTCCTACGAGCAGTACTTC. Amino acids: CASMNSGNSYEQYF. The full variable domain, completed using reference TRBV19 and TRBJ2-7, is DGGITQSPKYLFRKEGQNVTLSCEQNLNHDAMYWYRQDPGQGLRLIYYSQIVNDFQKGDIAEGYSVSREKKESFPLTVTSAQKNPTAFYLCASMNSGNSYEQYFGPGTRLTVT.

The rearrangement uses TRBV25-1 and TRBJ2-1, with D possibly being TRBD1 (5 bases). Trimming stripped 3 bases from V and 3 bases from J, with 12 bases between. Per germline, CDR1 MGHDK and CDR2 SYGVNS. This CDR3 is built from 15 residues. The chain's CDR3 is CASSDQGGDYNEQFF. As DNA, the CDR3 is TGTGCCAGCAGTGACCAGGGTGGGGACTACAATGAGCAGTTCTTC.

This clone was observed a handful of times. The chain couples TRBV15 to TRBJ2-1; 9 bases map to TRBD1. This CDR3 has 15 amino acids. The germline V gene has CDR1 LNHNV and CDR2 YYDKDF (reference sequence). Losses at the gene ends were 11 bases for V and 6 bases for J; bases not matched to a gene: 14. CDR3 DNA sequence: TGTGCCGCGTCGGGACAGACAGGGGGGTCCAATGAGCAGTTCTTC. This gives the protein CAASGQTGGSNEQFF.

This chain joins TRBV10-3 and TRBJ2-1; 8 bases line up with TRBD2. The V and J ends lost 1 base and 6 bases, in that order; junction bases with no gene match: 8. Germline CDR1 is ENHRY and CDR2 is SYGVKD. The CDR3 has 16 residues. CDR3 bases: TGTGCCATCAGTGAGTTGAAAGGGACTAGAAGCAATGAGCAGTTCTTC. Translating gives CAISELKGTRSNEQFF.

This clone was found a few times. This same CDR3 is encoded by further DNA sequences in the sample. The J gene is TRBJ2-7, the V gene TRBV27, with 11 nucleotides matching TRBD2. This CDR3 spans 15 amino acids. Trimming took 3 bases from V and 2 from J; bases not matched to a gene: 3. Germline CDR1 is MNHEY and CDR2 is SMNVEV (reference sequence). The CDR3 sequence is CASSFLTSGTYEQYF. As DNA, the CDR3 is TGTGCCAGCAGTTTTTTGACTAGCGGGACCTACGAGCAGTACTTC.

J is TRBJ2-1 and V is TRBV27; possible D gene TRBD1, 5 bases. Germline V lookup: CDR1 MNHEY, CDR2 SMNVEV (reference sequence). The V gene lost 2 bases and the J gene lost 6 bases, with 14 bases spanning the gap. This CDR3 is built from 15 residues. CDR3 coding DNA: TGTGCCAGCAGTTTAGGTATAGCTAGGGGCAATGAGCAGTTCTTC. It encodes CASSLGIARGNEQFF.

The chain is built from TRBV6-4 and TRBJ2-2; D not resolved. Trimming took 6 bases from V and 0 from J, leaving 11 bases between them. There are 15 residues in the CDR3. Germline lookup yields CDR1 MRHNA and CDR2 SNTAGT. The CDR3 nucleotides read TGTGCCAGCAGCGATACAAACGCGAACACCGGGGAGCTGTTTTTT. This sequence encodes CASSDTNANTGELFF.

The chain uses TRBV4-1 and TRBJ2-5; 7 bases line up with TRBD2. This CDR3 has 14 residues. CDR1 and CDR2 (germline): MGHRA, YSYEKL. The V and J ends lost 2 bases and 5 bases, in that order; junction bases with no gene match: 5. Here the CDR3 reads CASSQQLALETQYF. For the CDR3, the DNA is TGCGCCAGCAGCCAACAACTAGCGTTGGAGACCCAGTACTTC.

The rearrangement links TRBV29-1 to TRBJ2-3; TRBD1 matches at 7 bases. The CDR3 is made up of 16 amino acids. V shed 0 bases and J 6 bases; nucleotides not matched to a gene: 12. Germline loops: CDR1 SQVTM, CDR2 ANQGSEA. CDR3 in amino acids: CSVEDRGQRIWDTQYF. The CDR3 DNA reads TGCAGCGTTGAAGATCGGGGACAGCGGATTTGGGATACGCAGTATTTT.

This clone was recorded at least ten times. The chain uses TRBV7-2 and TRBJ2-3, with TRBD2 matching 11 bases. The CDR3 covers 15 residues. The V gene's germline CDR1 is SGHTA and CDR2 FQGNSA. After removal of 5 bases from V and 4 bases from J, the junction contained 5 bases not matched to a gene. Written as DNA, the CDR3 is TGTGCCAGCAGCCCGACTAGCGGGACCGCAGATACGCAGTATTTT. Amino acids: CASSPTSGTADTQYF.

The V and J genes are TRBV19 and TRBJ2-7, with 11 bases that match TRBD2. With 7 bases clipped from V and 2 bases from J, the junction kept 4 bases outside the gene matches. The CDR3 is made up of 14 amino acids. Germline CDR1 is LNHDA and CDR2 is SQIVND (reference sequence). The CDR3 loop reads CASNPGLAAYEQYF. The CDR3 region has the DNA TGTGCCAGTAACCCGGGACTAGCGGCCTACGAGCAGTACTTC.

The rearrangement uses TRBV21-1 and TRBJ1-1; the table's D call of TRBD1 was not tested on the DNA. TRBV21-1 is an annotated pseudogene. The CDR3 runs to 16 residues. CDR3 nucleotide sequence: TGTGCCAGCAGCAAAGTTCACAGGGGCGGCCATAGGTGGGCTTTCTTT. It codes for CASSKVHRGGHRWAFF.

J is TRBJ2-7 and V is TRBV11-1; 7 nucleotides line up with TRBD1. Germline V CDR1 and CDR2: SGHAT, FQDESV (reference sequence). After removal of 0 bases from V and 4 bases from J, the junction contained 15 bases not matched to a gene. This CDR3 is built from 18 residues. The CDR3 loop reads CASSLARSAGTVTYEQYF. Here the CDR3 DNA reads TGTGCCAGCAGCTTAGCCCGGAGTGCCGGGACAGTTACTTACGAGCAGTACTTC.

This clone was counted between two and nine times. The chain uses TRBV6-1 and TRBJ2-7; 8 bases align to TRBD2. V lost 5 bases, J lost 1 base, and 4 bases stayed unmatched. Germline V gene data show CDR1 as MNHNS and CDR2 as SASEGT. This CDR3 has 14 residues. The CDR3 region is CASSHSGNSYEQYF. The CDR3 nucleotides are TGTGCCAGCAGTCATAGCGGGAATTCCTACGAGCAGTACTTC.

This clone was counted only a few times. This chain joins TRBV6-1 and TRBJ1-1; D remains unclear. The CDR3 spans 11 residues. V lost 7 bases, J lost 6 bases, and 9 bases lay in between. The germline gives CDR1 MNHNS, CDR2 SASEGT. This CDR3 is CASKEIAEAFF. CDR3 nucleotide sequence: TGTGCCAGCAAGGAGATAGCTGAAGCTTTCTTT.

There are many counts of this clone. The chain is built from TRBV11-3 and TRBJ2-1; TRBD2 might be the D (6 bases). The CDR3 is made up of 14 amino acids. Germline V gives CDR1 SGHNT, CDR2 YENEEA. The V end lost 3 bases, the J end lost 6 bases, and 12 bases lay between the germline ends. CDR3 nucleotide sequence: TGTGCCAGCAGCTTGGGAGGACAATTCAATGAGCAGTTCTTC. It translates to CASSLGGQFNEQFF. The variable domain in full, completed from reference TRBV11-3 and TRBJ2-1, reads EAGVVQSPRYKIIEKKQPVAFWCNPISGHNTLYWYLQNLGQGPELLIRYENEEAVDDSQLPKDRFSAERLKGVDSTLKIQPAELGDSAVYLCASSLGGQFNEQFFGPGTRLTVL.

The chain couples TRBV7-8 to TRBJ2-7, with 8 bases fitting TRBD2. Germline-derived CDR1 and CDR2 are SGHVS and FQNEAQ. The CDR3 has 13 residues. The V and J ends lost 6 bases and 6 bases, in that order; junction bases with no gene match: 7. The CDR3 nucleotides are TGTGCCAGCAGTGGAGCGGGAGAAGGCGAGCAGTACTTC. This sequence encodes CASSGAGEGEQYF.

The chain couples TRBV19 to TRBJ1-1; D not resolved. V was shortened by 5 bases and J by 1 base, with 14 bases between the two germline ends. Germline-derived CDR1 and CDR2 are LNHDA and SQIVND (reference sequence). This CDR3 region has 15 residues. Here the CDR3 DNA reads TGTGCCAGTAGTCTATGGACGGGCGGGAACACTGAAGCTTTCTTT. Protein product: CASSLWTGGNTEAFF. The whole variable domain, filled in from reference TRBV19 and TRBJ1-1, reads DGGITQSPKYLFRKEGQNVTLSCEQNLNHDAMYWYRQDPGQGLRLIYYSQIVNDFQKGDIAEGYSVSREKKESFPLTVTSAQKNPTAFYLCASSLWTGGNTEAFFGQGTRLTVV.

V is TRBV27 and J is TRBJ2-7; unclear D gene. Trimming left V 4 bases short and J 3 bases short, with 13 bases between. Germline values: CDR1 MNHEY, CDR2 SMNVEV (reference sequence). CDR3 size: 14 residues. CDR3 nucleotide sequence: TGTGCCAGCAGTTCCACCAGCGCTTACTACGAGCAGTACTTC. This encodes CASSSTSAYYEQYF.

The rearrangement links TRBV2 to TRBJ2-1, with 7 bases fitting TRBD2. Germline V gene lookup returns CDR1 SNHLY and CDR2 FYNNEI. This CDR3 spans 15 amino acids. V shed 3 bases and J 2 bases; nucleotides not matched to a gene: 4. In nucleotides, the CDR3 is TGTGCCAGCAGTGATAGCCGGGAGGCCTACAATGAGCAGTTCTTC. Amino acid sequence: CASSDSREAYNEQFF. Drawing the rest from reference TRBV2 and TRBJ2-1, the complete variable domain is EPEVTQTPSHQVTQMGQEVILRCVPISNHLYFYWYRQILGQKVEFLVSFYNNEISEKSEIFDDQFSVERPDGSNFTLKIRSTKLEDSAMYFCASSDSREAYNEQFFGPGTRLTVL.

The chain employs TRBV5-6 and TRBJ1-5, with 8 bases lining up with TRBD1. With V trimmed by 4 bases and J by 7 bases, 4 bases remained unmatched. This CDR3 has 13 amino acids. Germline V gene lookup returns CDR1 SGHDT and CDR2 YYEEEE. CDR3: CASSGQGKQPQHF. The CDR3 coding sequence is TGTGCCAGCAGCGGACAGGGTAAACAGCCCCAGCATTTT. The entire variable domain, with the rest obtained from reference TRBV5-6 and TRBJ1-5, is as follows: DAGVTQSPTHLIKTRGQQVTLRCSPKSGHDTVSWYQQALGQGPQFIFQYYEEEERQRGNFPDRFSGHQFPNYSSELNVNALLLGDSALYLCASSGQGKQPQHFGDGTRLSIL.